Detailed here is one T cell receptor beta chain. Its antigen is unknown. The data were obtained in a study of T cell responses to AZD1222 COVID-19 vaccine. Findings and caveats of the study: The peak T cell response came first, and repertoires were sampled only after it. Most donors were white British, females outnumbered males, and clonal diversity was possibly underestimated. Baseline seropositivity occurred in only a handful of AZD1222 recipients. Spike-wide coverage was observed for vaccine-associated CD4 TCRs, with dominant responses at 160-218 and 743-854.

Only in-frame clones appear in the TCRdb table, and some are missing; sequencing was by immunoSEQ multiplex PCR. The profile shows some 140,000 clones, 90% to 95% of them singletons. Trimming took off 0 bases at V and 8 bases at J, with 11 bases between the two ends. The CDR3 runs to 13 residues. Per germline, CDR1 SGHKS and CDR2 YYEKEE (reference sequence). The sequencing here drew on peripheral blood, taken on day 0 of AZD1222 vaccination. V gene TRBV5-5 combines with J gene TRBJ1-1; no definite D call. This clonotype was obtained from an adult in good health. The CDR3: CASSLERAVEAFF. Written as DNA, the CDR3 is TGTGCCAGCAGCTTGGAACGTGCGGTGGAAGCTTTCTTT.